The entry that follows covers one T cell receptor beta chain sequence. The data stem from a study of blood T cell repertoires in COVID-19. For the study at large: Samples representing acute and convalescent COVID-19 were sourced from the United States, Italy and Spain. PBMCs, B-cell-depleted T cells, or T cells provided the cDNA or gDNA that made up the material.

The V gene's germline CDR1 is SGHRS and CDR2 YFSETQ. The CDR3 runs 15 residues. V lost 8 bases and J lost 5; bases outside the gene matches: 13. How the authors handled the data: Cell counts per sample came from amplifying reference gene primers. Method: immunoSEQ multiplex PCR; TCRdb's copy keeps in-frame clones and lacks some. Clone size and V and J calls were adopted from that table, with D and trimming inferred from the DNA. The table lists 90,000 to 130,000 clones, about nine tenths of them singletons, with around 4.5% in the top ten. The V gene is TRBV5-1, the J gene TRBJ1-2; 9 bases agree with TRBD1. The receptor's source is a man aged 35 to 55 with acute or convalescent COVID-19. The source material was peripheral blood. The DNA of the CDR3 is TGCGCCAGTGCGACAGGGGGGAGCCCTGGGTATGGCTACACCTTC. Amino acids: CASATGGSPGYGYTF.